This TCR beta chain was captured by sequencing in a study of control samples from healthy donors and cancer patients. Germline CDR1 is MDHEN and CDR2 is SYDVKM. CDR3 length: 12 amino acids. Trimming took off 3 bases at V and 5 bases at J, with 5 bases between the two ends. Sequenced by immunoSEQ multiplex PCR; TCRdb stores in-frame clones only, minus some. Among tens of thousands of clones, 91% were seen once, and the ten largest hold less than 15%. V gene TRBV28 combines with J gene TRBJ1-5; D unclear. Sequences were obtained from PBMCs. The receptor was derived from a man aged 50-59 years with lung cancer. CDR3 in amino acids: CASSLKYQPQHF. CDR3 DNA sequence: TGTGCCAGCAGTTTGAAGTATCAGCCCCAGCATTTT. The whole variable domain, remainder taken from reference TRBV28 and TRBJ1-5, is DVKVTQSSRYLVKRTGEKVFLECVQDMDHENMFWYRQDPGLGLRLIYFSYDVKMKEKGDIPEGYSVSREKKERFSLILESASTNQTSMYLCASSLKYQPQHFGDGTRLSIL.